The present TCR beta chain was sequenced within a study of shared clonotypes between healthy human individuals. The CDR3 contains 15 residues. Per germline, CDR1 MNHNS and CDR2 SASEGT. The V and J ends lost 0 bases and 5 bases, in that order; junction bases with no gene match: 4. Researchers divided each subset's genomic DNA evenly across several immunoSEQ plates. Sequencing was performed with immunoSEQ multiplex PCR; in TCRdb, only in-frame clones are kept and a portion is missing. The table shows about 1.5 million clones, with 95% to 99% occurring only once. The TCR comes from a man aged 25-40 years in good health. The specimen sequenced was naive CD4+ T cells sorted from blood. Subset reported: CD45RA+ positively selected. This chain links TRBV6-1 with TRBJ2-1, with TRBD1 identical over 7 bases. DNA of the CDR3: TGTGCCAGCAGTGAAGCGACAGGGAATCACAATGAGCAGTTCTTC. Translated, it gives CASSEATGNHNEQFF.